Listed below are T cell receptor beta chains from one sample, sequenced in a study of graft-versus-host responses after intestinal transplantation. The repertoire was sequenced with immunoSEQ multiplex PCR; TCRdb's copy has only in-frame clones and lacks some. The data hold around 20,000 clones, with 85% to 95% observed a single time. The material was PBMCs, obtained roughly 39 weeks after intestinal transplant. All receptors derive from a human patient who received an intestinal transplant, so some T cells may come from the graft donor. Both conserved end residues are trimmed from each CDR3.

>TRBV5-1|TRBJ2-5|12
ASRASGTEETQY
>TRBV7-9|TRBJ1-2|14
ASSLSDFTWNYGYT
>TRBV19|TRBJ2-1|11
ASSGSVYNEQF
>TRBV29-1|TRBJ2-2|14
SVEDRRGGYTGELF
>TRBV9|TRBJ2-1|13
ASSVSAGEYNEQF
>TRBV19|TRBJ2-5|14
ASSSGTSGKVETQY
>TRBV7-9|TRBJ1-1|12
ASSQAIGETEAF
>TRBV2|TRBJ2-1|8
ASTYNEQF
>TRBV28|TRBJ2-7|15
ASSFPSPEQGAYEQY
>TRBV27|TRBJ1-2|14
ASKEQAQVLNYGYT
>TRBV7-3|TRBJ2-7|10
ASSWDVYEQY
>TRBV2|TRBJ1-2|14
ASSEEPGANHYGYT
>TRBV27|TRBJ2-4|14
ASSNIYRGAKNIQY
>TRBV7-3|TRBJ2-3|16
ASSLRVRTSGAGDTQY
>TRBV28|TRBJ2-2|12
ASRYQGEGGELF
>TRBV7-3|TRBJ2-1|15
ASSLAAKAAHYNEQF
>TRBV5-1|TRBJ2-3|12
ASSPGTSTDTQY
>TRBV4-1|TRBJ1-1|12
ASSQDLYLLEAF
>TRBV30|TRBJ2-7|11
AWGDRGGYEQY
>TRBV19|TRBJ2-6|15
ASSTGVLTSGANVLT
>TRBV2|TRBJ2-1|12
ASRLGGLAFEQF
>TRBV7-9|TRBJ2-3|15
ASSQDRGGTSTDTQY
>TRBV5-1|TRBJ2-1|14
ASSFGGLAGYNEQF
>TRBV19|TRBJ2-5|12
ASGQRQGQETQY
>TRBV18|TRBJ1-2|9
ASSRQYGYT
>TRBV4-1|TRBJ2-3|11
ASSPWGSDTQY
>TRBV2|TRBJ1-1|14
ASSGGTGRMNTEAF
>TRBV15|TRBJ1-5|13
ATSTTVNSNQPQH
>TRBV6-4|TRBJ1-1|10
ASSDSQGRVF
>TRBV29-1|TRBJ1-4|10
SVGDRGEKLF
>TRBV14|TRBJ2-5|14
ASSYSGTGLQETQY
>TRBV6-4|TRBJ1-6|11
ASSDRDNSPLH
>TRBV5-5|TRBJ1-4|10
ASRSDNEKLF
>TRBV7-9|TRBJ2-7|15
ASSLRLTGARAYEQY
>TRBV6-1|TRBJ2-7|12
ASRNPGDVYEQY
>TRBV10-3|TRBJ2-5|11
AISTGGRETQY
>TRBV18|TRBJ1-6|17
ASSPTWDRESYYNSPLH
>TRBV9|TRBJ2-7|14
ASSVGTSGSIHEQY
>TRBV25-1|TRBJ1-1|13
ASSEFGRVATEAF
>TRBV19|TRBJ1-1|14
ASSTPPPGGGTEAF
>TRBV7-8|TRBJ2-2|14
ASSLVGARGSGELF
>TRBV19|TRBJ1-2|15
ASSSARDRGRLYGYT
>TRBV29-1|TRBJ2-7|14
SVDQTGTGTAYEQY
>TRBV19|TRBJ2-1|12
ASIGGVWEDEQF
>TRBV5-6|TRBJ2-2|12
ASSFQGTIGELF
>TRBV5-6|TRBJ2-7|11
ASSLYESYEQY
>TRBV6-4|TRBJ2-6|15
ASSDLTGVYGANVLT
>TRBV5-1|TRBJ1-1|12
ASSLQGGDTEAF